This T cell receptor beta chain was captured in a study of cytomegalovirus exposure and HLA in healthy donors. General study points: A later analysis reported that several of the most significant clusters appeared to be linked to common viral pathogens, among them Epstein-Barr virus. Among TCR sequences, most were rare, though some public TCRs appeared in many donors. Beyond CMV serostatus, there was no information to go on about immune exposure.

The count of this clone is one. The antigen is not known. From germline, CDR1 is SGHNT and CDR2 YENEEA. CDR3 length: 19 amino acids. V trimming: 1 base; J trimming: 4 bases; junction bases outside the gene matches: 16. It was with 60 Vbeta and 13 Jbeta primers that the PCR ran. Assay used: immunoSEQ multiplex PCR; TCRdb lists only in-frame clones, some missing. The table lists some 150,000 clones, about four fifths of them singletons. The sample was PBMCs. The receptor comes from a man between 18 and 35 years old in good health and CMV-seropositive. The genes are TRBV11-3 and TRBJ2-3; 8 nucleotides align to TRBD2. CDR3 sequence reads: CASSLGPLWGREVSDTQYF. In DNA form, the CDR3 reads TGTGCCAGCAGCTTAGGGCCCCTCTGGGGGCGGGAGGTGTCAGATACGCAGTATTTT. Full variable domain (missing parts from reference TRBV11-3 and TRBJ2-3): EAGVVQSPRYKIIEKKQPVAFWCNPISGHNTLYWYLQNLGQGPELLIRYENEEAVDDSQLPKDRFSAERLKGVDSTLKIQPAELGDSAVYLCASSLGPLWGREVSDTQYFGPGTRLTVL.